This entry lists 10 T cell receptor beta chains sequenced from one sample in a study of blood T cell repertoires in COVID-19. Libraries were prepared by immunoSEQ multiplex PCR; TCRdb keeps only in-frame clonotypes and omits some of them. The table shows tens of thousands of clones, with roughly 84% occurring only once. The specimen was peripheral blood. These TCRs come from a man aged 65 to 85 with acute or convalescent COVID-19.

The chain is built from TRBV7-3 and TRBJ2-5, with TRBD2 matching 7 bases. CDR1 and CDR2 from the germline V gene are SGHTA and FQGTGA. Trimming cost V 0 bases and J 4 bases; bases outside gene matches: 5. The CDR3 has 15 residues. The CDR3 loop is CASSLTGGVVETQYF. For the CDR3, the DNA is TGTGCCAGCAGCTTAACTGGGGGGGTCGTAGAGACCCAGTACTTC.

The chain employs TRBV19 and TRBJ2-5, with D maybe TRBD1 (6 bases). The CDR3 has 16 residues. V lost 4 bases, J lost 5 bases, and 20 bases lay in between. Germline values: CDR1 LNHDA, CDR2 SQIVND (reference sequence). The CDR3 sequence: CASSSVGTKKEETQYF. The CDR3 region has the DNA TGTGCCAGTAGTAGCGTCGGGACAAAAAAGGAGGAGACCCAGTACTTC.

This sequence joins TRBV3-1 (or the pseudogene TRBV3-2) and TRBJ1-4; a possible D gene is TRBD1 (5 bases). The CDR3 totals 15 residues. With 2 bases removed from V and 3 bases from J, the gap between germline ends came to 10 bases. Germline V lookup: CDR1 LGHDT, CDR2 YNNKEL (reference sequence). CDR3 sequence reads: CASSQQGNANEKLFF. DNA for the CDR3: TGTGCCAGCAGCCAACAGGGTAATGCTAATGAAAAACTGTTTTTT.

This clone appeared a few times. The chain's CDR3 is CASSLEGAGPPSAQHF. The CDR3 DNA reads TGTGCCAGCAGCTTAGAAGGAGCAGGGCCGCCATCAGCCCAGCATTTT. The chain uses TRBV7-9 and TRBJ1-5, with D possibly being TRBD1 (5 bases). There are 16 residues in the CDR3. Germline V gives CDR1 SEHNR, CDR2 FQNEAQ (reference sequence). Trimming removed 1 base from V and 11 bases from J, with 21 bases in between.

The rearrangement uses TRBV28 and TRBJ2-5; 7 nucleotides agree with TRBD2. J lost 1 base, V lost 5 bases, and 7 bases had no gene match. CDR1 and CDR2 (germline): MDHEN, SYDVKM. This CDR3 has 15 amino acids. The CDR3 nucleotides read TGTGCCAGCAGTGCGAGCGGGGCGACCCAAGAGACCCAGTACTTC. This codes for CASSASGATQETQYF.

The rearrangement uses TRBV28 and TRBJ1-4; 8 nucleotides align to TRBD1. The germline V gene encodes CDR1 MDHEN and CDR2 SYDVKM. J gave up 6 bases and V 6 bases, and 9 bases lay outside the gene matches. This CDR3 region has 15 residues. In nucleotides, the CDR3 is TGTGCCAGCAGCTCTATCGACAGGGGTGATGAAAAACTGTTTTTT. It translates to CASSSIDRGDEKLFF.

This clone was observed a few times. The genes are TRBV28 and TRBJ2-1; 12 bases align to TRBD2. This CDR3 has 15 amino acids. Germline loops: CDR1 MDHEN, CDR2 SYDVKM. V lost 5 bases to trimming and J lost 7 bases; unmatched junction nucleotides: 6. The CDR3 DNA reads as TGTGCCAGCAGTCTAGCGGGGGGGCGGTGGAATGAGCAGTTCTTC. Its protein product is CASSLAGGRWNEQFF.

J is TRBJ2-2 and V is TRBV11-1; 8 bases are shared with TRBD1. Germline V gene sequence: CDR1 SGHAT, CDR2 FQDESV (reference sequence). V shed 5 bases, J shed 3 bases, and the junction held 8 bases outside the gene matches. The CDR3 totals 16 residues. CDR3 sequence: CASSADREVYTGELFF. As DNA, the CDR3 is TGTGCCAGCAGCGCGGACAGGGAGGTTTACACCGGGGAGCTGTTTTTT.

The chain couples TRBV29-1 to TRBJ2-1; TRBD1 matches at 8 bases. CDR1 SQVTM and CDR2 ANQGSEA come from the germline V gene. V was pared by 7 bases and J by 8 bases, with 13 bases of the junction left unmatched. The CDR3 extends over 14 amino acids. The CDR3 nucleotides read TGCAGCGCAAGTTCTGGACAGGGCGGCCATGAGCAGTTCTTC. Translated: CSASSGQGGHEQFF.

This clone was seen a handful of times. The J gene is TRBJ2-2, the V gene TRBV7-2; D is perhaps TRBD2 (5 bases). CDR3 size: 14 residues. V was trimmed by 2 bases and J by 7 bases, leaving 11 bases between them. Germline V CDR1 and CDR2: SGHTA, FQGNSA. CDR3 region: CASSLSVGNGELFF. The CDR3, as DNA: TGTGCCAGCAGCTTAAGTGTCGGGAACGGGGAGCTGTTTTTT.